This is a list of T cell receptor beta chains from one sample in a study of chemoradiotherapy in HPV16-positive cancers. Some clones are missing from TCRdb's copy, which holds only in-frame ones; the method was immunoSEQ multiplex PCR. The repertoire consists of approximately 12,000 clones, with roughly nine tenths occurring once and the leading ten covering about 1.7%. Sequenced here: blood, sampled from a patient who underwent chemoradiotherapy. The receptors were sampled from a human donor with HPV-associated anogenital cancer. The conserved cysteine and the conserved F or W are not part of the CDR3 here. Some rows mark clone size as missing; the rest say once, few, many or name a class of expanded clone.

j_call clone_size v_call cdr3_aa
TRBJ1-5 . TRBV5-1 ASSPGPSGPQH
TRBJ1-6 once TRBV9 ASSLRQTDSPLH
TRBJ2-6 . TRBV6-4 ASSRDGANVLT
TRBJ1-1 . TRBV14 ASSLQQGATEAF
TRBJ2-1 . TRBV7-9 ASSPGRVAYNEQF
TRBJ1-2 few TRBV4-1 ASSHGYGYT
TRBJ1-2 . TRBV7-9 ASSFLGQLYGYT
TRBJ1-1 . TRBV19 ASTRTGNTEAF
TRBJ1-3 . TRBV25-1 ASSDRPGKGNTIY
TRBJ2-7 . TRBV15 ATSRGGSTAYEQY
TRBJ1-2 . TRBV4-2 ASSQEEGTDSRDGYT
TRBJ2-1 . TRBV10-2 ASSSLAVNEQF
TRBJ2-3 . TRBV6-1 ASSETGGDTDTQY
TRBJ1-1 . TRBV11-2 ASSLARGTEAF
TRBJ1-5 . TRBV9 ASSVGQGGGQPQH
TRBJ1-1 once TRBV6-6 ASWDRESSAEAF
TRBJ2-7 few TRBV30 AWNRGTGEQY
. once TRBV10-3 AISDPGLAYEQY
TRBJ1-2 . TRBV2 ASRRDGAANYGYT
TRBJ1-3 . TRBV27 ASSSGIPGNTIY
TRBJ2-1 . TRBV5-5 ASSARTGKTYNEQF
TRBJ1-2 once TRBV6-6 ASSYSKVFRGNGYT
TRBJ2-7 . TRBV7-2 ASSLLGGYEQY
TRBJ2-7 . TRBV7-2 ASSLSPVTGISYEQY
TRBJ2-1 . TRBV5-1 ASSFGGVVNNEQF
TRBJ2-3 once TRBV6-5 ASSYSGQGRFF
TRBJ1-4 . TRBV10-3 ATGVGKNEKLF
TRBJ1-1 . TRBV2 ASSQTGGNTEAF
TRBJ1-2 . TRBV6-5 ASSYALGQDYGYT